This TCR beta chain was recovered during a study of cytomegalovirus exposure and HLA in healthy donors. Study overall: The 95 to 150 validation repertoires used a platform that matched the one used for the 550 to 800 first-cohort repertoires, as a later analysis reported.

V shed 8 bases and J shed 4 bases, with 12 bases lying between them. This CDR3 comprises 12 residues. CDR1 is MDHEN and CDR2 is SYDVKM in the germline V gene. Study-wide points: Some public TCRs appeared in many individuals, while most sequences were rare. Subsequent analysis showed first-cohort TCR clusters tending to co-occur in more than 95 validation repertoires. The study labeled 150 to 200 TCR beta chains cytomegalovirus-associated.

Turning to this clone: Its antigen is not identified.

Clones were sequenced by immunoSEQ multiplex PCR, and TCRdb holds only the in-frame ones, with some missing. The repertoire consists of 110,000 or so clones, with approximately 86% occurring once and the leading ten covering around 3.6%. The rearrangement links TRBV28 to TRBJ2-7; D might be TRBD2 (6 bases). Sequencing was done on a sample of PBMCs. The clonotype comes from a woman aged 18-29 years in good health and CMV-seropositive. The chain's CDR3 is CASRGNVYEQYF. CDR3 coding DNA: TGTGCCAGCCGCGGGAACGTTTACGAGCAGTACTTC.